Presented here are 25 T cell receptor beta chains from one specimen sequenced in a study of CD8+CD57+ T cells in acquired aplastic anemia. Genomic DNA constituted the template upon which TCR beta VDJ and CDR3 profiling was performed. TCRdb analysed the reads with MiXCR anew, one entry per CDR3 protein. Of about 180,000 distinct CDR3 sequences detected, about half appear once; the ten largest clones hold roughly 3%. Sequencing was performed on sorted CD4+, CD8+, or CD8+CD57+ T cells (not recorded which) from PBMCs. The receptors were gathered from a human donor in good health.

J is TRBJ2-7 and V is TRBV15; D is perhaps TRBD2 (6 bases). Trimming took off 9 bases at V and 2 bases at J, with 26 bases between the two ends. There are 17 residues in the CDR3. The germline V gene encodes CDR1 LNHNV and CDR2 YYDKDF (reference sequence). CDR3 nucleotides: TGTGCCACTTCCTTACGGTTAAGATGGGAGGACACCTACGAGCAGTACTTC. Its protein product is CATSLRLRWEDTYEQYF.

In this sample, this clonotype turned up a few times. The DNA for the CDR3 is TGTGCCAGCAGCGTCATAAGGGGTGGCTACACCTTC. Encoded protein: CASSVIRGGYTF. The chain has TRBV9 and TRBJ1-2; possibly TRBD1 for D (5 bases). Trimming removed 2 bases at V and 7 bases at J, with 9 bases between. CDR1 and CDR2 (germline): SGDLS, YYNGEE. The CDR3 has 12 residues.

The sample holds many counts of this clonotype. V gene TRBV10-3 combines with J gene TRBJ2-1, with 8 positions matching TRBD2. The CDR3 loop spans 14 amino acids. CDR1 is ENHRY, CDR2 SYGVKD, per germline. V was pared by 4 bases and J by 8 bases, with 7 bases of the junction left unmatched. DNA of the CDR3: TGTGCCATCAGTGCGGGAGGGCCTATTTATGAGCAGTTCTTC. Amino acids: CAISAGGPIYEQFF.

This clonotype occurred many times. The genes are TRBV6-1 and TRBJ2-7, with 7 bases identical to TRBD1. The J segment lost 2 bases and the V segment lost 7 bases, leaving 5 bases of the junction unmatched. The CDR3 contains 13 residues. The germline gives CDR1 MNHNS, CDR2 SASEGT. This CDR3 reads CASKGGKTYEQYF. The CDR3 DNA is TGTGCCAGCAAAGGGGGCAAGACCTACGAGCAGTACTTC.

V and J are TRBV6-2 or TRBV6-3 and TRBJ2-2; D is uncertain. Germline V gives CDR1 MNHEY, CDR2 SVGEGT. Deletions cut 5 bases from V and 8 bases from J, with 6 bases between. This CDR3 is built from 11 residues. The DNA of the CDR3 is TGTGCCAGCAGTCAAGTAGGGGAGCTGTTTTTT. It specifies CASSQVGELFF.

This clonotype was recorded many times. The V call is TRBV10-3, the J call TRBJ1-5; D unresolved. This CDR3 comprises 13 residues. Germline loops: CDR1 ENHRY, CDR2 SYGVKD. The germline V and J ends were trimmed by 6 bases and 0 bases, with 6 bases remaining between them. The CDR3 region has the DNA TGTGCCATCAGACTGAATAGCAATCAGCCCCAGCATTTT. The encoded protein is CAIRLNSNQPQHF.

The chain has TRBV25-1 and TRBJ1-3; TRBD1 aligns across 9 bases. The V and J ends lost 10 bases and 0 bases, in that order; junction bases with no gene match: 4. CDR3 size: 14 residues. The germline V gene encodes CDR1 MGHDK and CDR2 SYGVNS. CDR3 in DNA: TGTGCCAAAGGACAGGGGAGCTCTGGAAACACCATATATTTT. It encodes CAKGQGSSGNTIYF.

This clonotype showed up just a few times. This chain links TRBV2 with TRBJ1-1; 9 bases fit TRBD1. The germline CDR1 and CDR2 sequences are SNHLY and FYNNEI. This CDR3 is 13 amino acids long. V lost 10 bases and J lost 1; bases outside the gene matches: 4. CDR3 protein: CATTQGANTEAFF. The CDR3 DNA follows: TGTGCCACCACACAGGGGGCGAACACTGAAGCTTTCTTT.

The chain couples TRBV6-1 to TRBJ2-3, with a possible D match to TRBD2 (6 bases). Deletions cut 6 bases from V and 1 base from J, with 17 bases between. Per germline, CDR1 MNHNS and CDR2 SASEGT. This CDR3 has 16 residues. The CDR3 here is CASRDFGSSRTDTQYF. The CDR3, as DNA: TGTGCCAGCAGGGATTTCGGGAGCTCTCGCACAGATACGCAGTATTTT.

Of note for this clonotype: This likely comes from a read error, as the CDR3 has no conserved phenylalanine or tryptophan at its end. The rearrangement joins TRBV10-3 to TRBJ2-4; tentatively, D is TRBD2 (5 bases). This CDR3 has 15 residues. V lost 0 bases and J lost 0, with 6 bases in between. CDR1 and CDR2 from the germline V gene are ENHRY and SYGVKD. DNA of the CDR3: TGTGCCATCAGTGAGTCCCGGGGAGCCAAAAACATTCAGTACGTC. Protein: CAISESRGAKNIQYV.

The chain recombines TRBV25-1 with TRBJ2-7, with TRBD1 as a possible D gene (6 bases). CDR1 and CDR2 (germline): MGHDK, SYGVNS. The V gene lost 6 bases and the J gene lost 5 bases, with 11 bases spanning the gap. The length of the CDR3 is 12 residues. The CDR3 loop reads CASRLTGNEQYF. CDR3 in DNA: TGTGCCAGCAGGCTAACAGGGAACGAGCAGTACTTC.

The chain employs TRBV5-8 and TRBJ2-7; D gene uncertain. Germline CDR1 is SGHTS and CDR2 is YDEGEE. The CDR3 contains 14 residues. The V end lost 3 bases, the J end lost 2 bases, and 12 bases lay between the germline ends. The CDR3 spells CASSYPGLAYEQYF. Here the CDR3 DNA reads TGTGCCAGCAGCTACCCCGGGCTAGCCTACGAGCAGTACTTC.

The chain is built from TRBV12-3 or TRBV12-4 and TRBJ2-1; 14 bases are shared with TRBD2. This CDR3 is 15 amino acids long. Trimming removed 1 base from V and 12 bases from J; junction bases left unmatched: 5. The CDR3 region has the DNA TGTGCCAGCAGTTTAGGGGGACTAGCGGGAGTCGGGCAGTTCTTC. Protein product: CASSLGGLAGVGQFF.

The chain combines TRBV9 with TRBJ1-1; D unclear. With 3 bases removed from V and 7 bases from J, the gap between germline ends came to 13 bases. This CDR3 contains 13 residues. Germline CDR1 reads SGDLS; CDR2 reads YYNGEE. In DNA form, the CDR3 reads TGTGCCAGCAGCGCACGGAGGGAGGGTGAAGCTTTCTTT. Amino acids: CASSARREGEAFF.

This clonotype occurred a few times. CDR3 in DNA: TGTGCCAGCAGTGGTTCAGGGCGACAGCCCCAGCATTTT. Its protein product is CASSGSGRQPQHF. The J gene is TRBJ1-5, the V gene TRBV25-1; a possible D gene is TRBD1 (5 bases). Germline CDR1 is MGHDK and CDR2 is SYGVNS. This CDR3 region has 13 residues. Trimming took 4 bases from V and 7 from J, leaving 11 bases between them.

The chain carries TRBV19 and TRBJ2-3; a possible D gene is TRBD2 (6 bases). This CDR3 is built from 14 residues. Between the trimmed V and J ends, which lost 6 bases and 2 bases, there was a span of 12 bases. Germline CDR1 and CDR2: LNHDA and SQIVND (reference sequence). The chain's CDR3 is CASSGTGLTDTQYF. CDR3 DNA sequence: TGTGCCAGTAGCGGGACTGGGCTCACAGATACGCAGTATTTT.

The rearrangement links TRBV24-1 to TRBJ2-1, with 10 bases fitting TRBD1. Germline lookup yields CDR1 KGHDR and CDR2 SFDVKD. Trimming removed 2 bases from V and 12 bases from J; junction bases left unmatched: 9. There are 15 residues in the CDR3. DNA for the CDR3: TGTGCCACCAGTGATTCCGGGACAGGGGTAGATACGCAGTTCTTC. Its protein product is CATSDSGTGVDTQFF.

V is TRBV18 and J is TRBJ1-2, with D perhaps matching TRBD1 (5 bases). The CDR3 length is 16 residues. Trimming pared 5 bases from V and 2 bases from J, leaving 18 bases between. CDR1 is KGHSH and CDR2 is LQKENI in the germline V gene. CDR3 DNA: TGTGCCAGCTCAAGGGGAAGCTGGGGACTCAACTATGGCTACACCTTC. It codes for CASSRGSWGLNYGYTF.

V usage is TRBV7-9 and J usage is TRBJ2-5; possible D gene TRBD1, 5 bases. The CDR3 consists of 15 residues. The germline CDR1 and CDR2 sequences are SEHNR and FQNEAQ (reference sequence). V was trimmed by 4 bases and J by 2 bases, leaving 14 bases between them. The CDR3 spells CASSSRETEQETQYF. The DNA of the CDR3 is TGTGCCAGCAGCTCCAGGGAAACAGAGCAAGAGACCCAGTACTTC.

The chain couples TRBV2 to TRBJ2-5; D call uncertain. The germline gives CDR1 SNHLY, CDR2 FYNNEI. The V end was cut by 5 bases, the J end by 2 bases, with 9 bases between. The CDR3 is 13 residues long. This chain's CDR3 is CASSRPGQETQYF. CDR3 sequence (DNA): TGTGCCAGCAGTCGACCAGGACAAGAGACCCAGTACTTC.

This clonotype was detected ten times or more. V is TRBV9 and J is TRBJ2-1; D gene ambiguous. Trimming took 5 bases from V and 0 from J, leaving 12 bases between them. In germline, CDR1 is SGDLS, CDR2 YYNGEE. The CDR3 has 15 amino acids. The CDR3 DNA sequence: TGTGCCAGCAGTCGAGGACCGGGCTCCTACAATGAGCAGTTCTTC. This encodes CASSRGPGSYNEQFF.

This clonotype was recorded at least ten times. The DNA of the CDR3 is TGTGCCAGCCCTAGACGGGAGAGTGAAAAACTGTTTTTT. It codes for CASPRRESEKLFF. This rearrangement joins TRBV25-1 to TRBJ1-4; D call uncertain. The length of the CDR3 is 13 residues. The germline CDR1 and CDR2 sequences are MGHDK and SYGVNS. Trimming took off 8 bases at V and 7 bases at J, with 14 bases between the two ends.

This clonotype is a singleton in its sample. The CDR3 nucleotides are TGCAGTGCTAGCCCCTCGGGAGGGAGGGACGTTTTCTCCTACAATGAGCAGTTCTTC. Translation gives CSASPSGGRDVFSYNEQFF. The chain carries TRBV20-1 and TRBJ2-1; 8 bases are shared with TRBD2. Losses at the gene ends were 3 bases for V and 0 bases for J; bases not matched to a gene: 16. The CDR3 spans 19 residues. The germline gives CDR1 DFQATT, CDR2 SNEGSKA (reference sequence).

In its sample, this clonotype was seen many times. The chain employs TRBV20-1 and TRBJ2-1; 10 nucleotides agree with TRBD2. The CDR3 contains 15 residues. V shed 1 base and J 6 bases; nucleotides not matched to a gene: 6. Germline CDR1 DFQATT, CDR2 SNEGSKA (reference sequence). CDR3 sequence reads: CSARGLAGVGNEQFF. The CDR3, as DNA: TGCAGTGCTAGAGGCCTAGCGGGAGTCGGCAATGAGCAGTTCTTC.

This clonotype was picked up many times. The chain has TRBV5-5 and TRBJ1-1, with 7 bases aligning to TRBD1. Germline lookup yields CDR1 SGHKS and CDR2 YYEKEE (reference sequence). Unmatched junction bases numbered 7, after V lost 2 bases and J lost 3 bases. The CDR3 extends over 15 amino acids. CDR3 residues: CASSFYRGGDTEAFF. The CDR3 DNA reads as TGTGCCAGCAGCTTTTACAGGGGTGGGGACACTGAAGCTTTCTTT.